This TCR beta chain was recorded in a study of spatial heterogeneity in lung cancer. In the study overall: Raw sequencing reads included, on average, more than 8.5 appearances of each unique TCR and UMI combination. The study's findings and limits: Blood showed ubiquitous tumor TCRs more often at resection than at routine follow-up.

This clonotype was counted many times. No antigen is known for it. The sample's time point: sample taken at primary tumor resection. The authors sequenced whole RNA from tumor, nontumor lung or frozen PBMC without sorting. The donors were 55 to 85 patients with non-small cell lung cancer that was early-stage and untreated. Every TCR cDNA molecule carried a tag that served as a unique molecular identifier. TCRdb re-analysed the 5' RACE reads in MiXCR, keeping a single row per CDR3 protein. Of more than 15,000 distinct CDR3 sequences detected, about 22% appear once; the ten largest clones hold about 19%. The germline V gene encodes CDR1 LGHDT and CDR2 YNNKEL (reference sequence). V gave up 2 bases and J gave up 3 bases, with 10 bases separating them. The CDR3 is 14 residues long.

The V call is TRBV3-1, the J call TRBJ2-5; no reliable D call. The source was PBMCs, collected at surgery. The sequence was collected from a female donor with early-stage non-small cell lung cancer. CDR3 region: CASSQRQGEETQYF. Written as DNA, the CDR3 is TGTGCCAGCAGCCAAAGACAAGGAGAAGAGACCCAGTACTTC.